The 7 T cell receptor beta chains below come from one sample, sequenced in a study of CD8 T cells in ankylosing spondylitis (dated by TCRdb to 2016 to 2017). The library was generated by 5' RACE. These reads were obtained on an Illumina HiSeq 2500. TCRdb ran its own pipeline on the public reads, namely fastp trimming at Q25 and MiXCR clone calling, and kept in-frame beta chains. When rows share a CDR3 protein, they turn into one entry using the most common DNA and genes. The sample profile shows approximately 300,000 distinct CDR3 sequences; about 20% of them were found once. About 8.2% of the sample goes to the ten largest clones. Sequenced: blood, either unsorted or a sorted T cell fraction (not recorded which). These receptors were collected from a male donor with ankylosing spondylitis or in good health (not recorded which).

The chain employs TRBV5-3 and TRBJ1-5; 12 nucleotides line up with TRBD1. TRBV5-3 is assigned to the ORF class and has an uncertain function. The junction had 10 bases not matched to a gene; V was cut back by 2 bases and J by 1 base. This CDR3 is 19 amino acids long. The CDR3 DNA is TGTGCCAGAAGCTTCGGTATACGGGACAGGGGGCGGAGCAATCAGCCCCAGCATTTT. Translated, it gives CARSFGIRDRGRSNQPQHF.

This chain joins TRBV9 and TRBJ2-2, with TRBD1 matching 7 bases. Germline CDR1 SGDLS, CDR2 YYNGEE. V trimming: 1 base; J trimming: 4 bases; junction bases outside the gene matches: 4. The CDR3 covers 15 residues. CDR3 amino acids: CASSVLGQATGELFF. In DNA, the CDR3 is TGTGCCAGCAGCGTACTTGGACAGGCCACCGGGGAGCTGTTTTTT.

The DNA for the CDR3 is TGCAGTGCGTCTAGCGGGAGGGTATTCGGCACAGATACGCAGTATTTT. Protein sequence: CSASSGRVFGTDTQYF. This chain uses TRBV20-1 with TRBJ2-3; 12 nucleotides line up with TRBD2. This CDR3 has 16 residues. CDR1 is DFQATT and CDR2 is SNEGSKA in the germline V gene (reference sequence). The V segment lost 6 bases and the J segment 1 base; nucleotides outside the gene matches: 8.

This clonotype appeared many times. This sequence joins TRBV29-1 and TRBJ1-2; TRBD1 is a possible D gene (6 bases). CDR3 length: 13 amino acids. The germline V and J ends were trimmed by 6 bases and 7 bases, with 18 bases remaining between them. The germline V gene encodes CDR1 SQVTM and CDR2 ANQGSEA. The CDR3 DNA reads TGCAGCGTCCTCCCGTGGGGGGCGGGTGGCTACACCTTC. Translating gives CSVLPWGAGGYTF.

V usage is TRBV7-2 and J usage is TRBJ2-2; D is perhaps TRBD2 (6 bases). Looked up from germline, CDR1 is SGHTA and CDR2 is FQGNSA. The length of the CDR3 is 14 residues. Between the trimmed V and J ends, which lost 3 bases and 6 bases, there was a span of 11 bases. In DNA form, the CDR3 reads TGTGCCAGCAGCTTTGCGGGATTGTCCGGGGAGCTGTTTTTT. This translates into CASSFAGLSGELFF.

This sequence joins TRBV5-1 and TRBJ2-3; 7 bases map to TRBD2. Germline V gives CDR1 SGHRS, CDR2 YFSETQ. V dropped 1 base and J dropped 1; count of bases not matched to a gene: 6. The CDR3 runs 16 residues. CDR3 in amino acids: CASSLLTGGGTDTQYF. As DNA, the CDR3 is TGCGCCAGCAGCTTGCTCACGGGGGGTGGCACAGATACGCAGTATTTT.

This clonotype was picked up many times. The J gene is TRBJ2-1, the V gene TRBV12-3 or TRBV12-4; D gene uncertain. The CDR3 covers 11 residues. Trimming pared 6 bases from V and 0 bases from J, leaving 0 bases between. The CDR3 DNA follows: TGTGCCAGCAGCTCCTACAATGAGCAGTTCTTC. This translates into CASSSYNEQFF.